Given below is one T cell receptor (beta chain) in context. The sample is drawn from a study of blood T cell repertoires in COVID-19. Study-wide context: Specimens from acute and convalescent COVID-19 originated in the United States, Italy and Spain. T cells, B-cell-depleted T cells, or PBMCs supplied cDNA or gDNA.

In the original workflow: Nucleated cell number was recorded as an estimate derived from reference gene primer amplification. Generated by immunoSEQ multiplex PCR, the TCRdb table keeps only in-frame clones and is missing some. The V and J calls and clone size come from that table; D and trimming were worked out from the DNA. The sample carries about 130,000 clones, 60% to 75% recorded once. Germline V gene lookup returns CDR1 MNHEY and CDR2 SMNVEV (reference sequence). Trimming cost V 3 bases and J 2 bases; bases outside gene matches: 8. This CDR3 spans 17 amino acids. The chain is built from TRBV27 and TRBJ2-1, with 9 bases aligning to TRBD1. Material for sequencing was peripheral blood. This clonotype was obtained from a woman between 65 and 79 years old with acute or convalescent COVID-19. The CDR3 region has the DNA TGTGCCAGCAGTTTCTCCCAAGGACAGGGGCCCTACAATGAGCAGTTCTTC. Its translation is CASSFSQGQGPYNEQFF.